Given below is one TCR beta chain in context. The germline V gene encodes CDR1 SGHTA and CDR2 FQGTGA. The CDR3 is made up of 15 amino acids. V dropped 5 bases and J dropped 4 bases, with 16 bases sitting between them. These data come from a study of radiotherapy plus CTLA-4 blockade in lung cancer. Sequencing used immunoSEQ multiplex PCR; TCRdb keeps in-frame clones, though not all of them. The repertoire has about 80,000 clones, over 70% of them found once; the top ten carry roughly 22%. V and J are TRBV7-3 and TRBJ2-3, with D perhaps TRBD1 (6 bases). The sequence was obtained from a human donor with non-small cell lung cancer whose response to radiotherapy plus ipilimumab could not be evaluated. Some clones in this sample may be carry-over from other donors' samples. The starting material was peripheral blood, obtained from a patient treated with radiotherapy plus ipilimumab. For the CDR3, the DNA is TGTGCCAGCAGCGCCGGGAACAGGGATGCAGATACGCAGTATTTT. Encoded protein: CASSAGNRDADTQYF.